This TCR beta chain was retrieved from a study of post-analysis software for immune sequencing data. Across the study: Courses of disease covered relapsing-remitting, secondary progressive and progressive-relapsing multiple sclerosis. Study results and limitations: The normalized Chao1 diversity of multiple sclerosis patients was significantly lower than that of controls. Five TRBV segments were significantly more frequent in patients than in controls. TRBV5-6, TRBV5-1 and TRBV20-1 were among these segments.

This CDR3 region has 14 residues. From germline, CDR1 is SGHTA and CDR2 FQGNSA. V was shortened by 7 bases and J by 7 bases, with 17 bases between the two germline ends. Carried by the TCR beta cDNA libraries were unique molecular identifiers. T cells numbering about 0.85 to 10 million yielded cDNA molecules that totaled approximately 500,000. TCRdb passed the PCR reads through MiXCR, listing each CDR3 protein once. The data show about 430,000 distinct CDR3 sequences, 35% to 45% seen once. About this clonotype: Its antigen is undetermined.

The specimen was blood. The chain couples TRBV7-2 to TRBJ2-1; tentative D call: TRBD2 (6 bases). The clonotype comes from a girl aged 2 to 9 with multiple sclerosis. The CDR3 loop reads CASIHGWGENEQFF. CDR3 nucleotides: TGTGCCAGCATCCACGGTTGGGGGGAAAATGAGCAGTTCTTC.